Sequencing of this T cell receptor beta chain was carried out in a study of Ad26.COV2.S vaccination and SARS-CoV-2 variants. Regarding the study as a whole: While placebo recipients had lower spike-specific TCR breadth, vaccine recipients had more.

TCRdb keeps only in-frame clones here, not all; method: immunoSEQ multiplex PCR. The sample lists hundreds of thousands of clones, roughly 86% occurring once. In regard to this clone: Antigen: not known.

The treatment: 19 received Ad26.COV2.S at low or high dose, single or two shots; about 5 received placebo; per-sample allocation not given. Sampling was performed 63 days after the first vaccine or placebo injection. The sequencing used peripheral blood, collected in a trial of Ad26.COV2.S vaccine versus placebo. The sequence was obtained from a person between 18 and 60 years old who received the Ad26.COV2.S COVID-19 vaccine or a placebo.

This CDR3 reads CASSYQSGSNGELFF. The CDR3 DNA sequence: TGTGCCAGCAGCTATCAAAGCGGGAGTAACGGGGAGCTGTTTTTT. The rearrangement links TRBV7-9 to TRBJ2-2; 8 bases are a match to TRBD2. Trimming took 4 bases from V and 7 from J; bases not matched to a gene: 8. Germline values: CDR1 SEHNR, CDR2 FQNEAQ (reference sequence). The CDR3 runs 15 residues. Combining the CDR3 with reference TRBV7-9 and TRBJ2-2 gives the whole variable domain DTGVSQNPRHKITKRGQNVTFRCDPISEHNRLYWYRQTLGQGPEFLTYFQNEAQLEKSRLLSDRFSAERPKGSFSTLEIQRTEQGDSAMYLCASSYQSGSNGELFFGEGSRLTVL.